This record concerns one T cell receptor (beta chain) sequence. All enrollees were roughly 18 to 89 years old and from about two dozen US areas. V lost 6 bases to trimming and J lost 0 bases; unmatched junction nucleotides: 10. Germline CDR1 and CDR2: SNHLY and FYNNEI. The CDR3 has 17 amino acids. The data were produced by immunoSEQ multiplex PCR, yet TCRdb's version contains in-frame clones alone and is incomplete. The repertoire holds a few hundred thousand clones, with approximately 90% as singletons. The data were taken from a study of blood T cell repertoires in COVID-19. Study context: PBMCs, B-cell-depleted T cells, or T cells were the source of the cDNA or gDNA that made up the material.

Sequenced input: PBMCs or T cells enriched from blood (not recorded which). The clonotype originates from a woman between 40 and 55 years old who had been exposed to COVID-19. The chain employs TRBV2 and TRBJ2-1, with 8 bases fitting TRBD2. CDR3 in amino acids: CASSLGGGRSSYNEQFF. In nucleotides, the CDR3 is TGTGCCAGCAGCCTTGGCGGGGGGCGGAGCTCCTACAATGAGCAGTTCTTC.